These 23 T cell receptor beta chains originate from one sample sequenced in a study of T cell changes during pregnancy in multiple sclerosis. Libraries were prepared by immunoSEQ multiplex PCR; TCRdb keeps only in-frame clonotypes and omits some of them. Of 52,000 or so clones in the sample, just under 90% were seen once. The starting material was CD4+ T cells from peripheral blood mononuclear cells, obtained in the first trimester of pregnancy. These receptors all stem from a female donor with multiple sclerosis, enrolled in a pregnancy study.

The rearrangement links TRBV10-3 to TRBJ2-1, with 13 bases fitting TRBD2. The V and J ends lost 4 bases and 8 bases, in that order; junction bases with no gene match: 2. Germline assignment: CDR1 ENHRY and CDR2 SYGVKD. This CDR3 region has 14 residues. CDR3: CAISATSGGDEQFF. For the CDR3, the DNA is TGTGCCATCAGTGCAACTAGCGGGGGGGATGAGCAGTTCTTC.

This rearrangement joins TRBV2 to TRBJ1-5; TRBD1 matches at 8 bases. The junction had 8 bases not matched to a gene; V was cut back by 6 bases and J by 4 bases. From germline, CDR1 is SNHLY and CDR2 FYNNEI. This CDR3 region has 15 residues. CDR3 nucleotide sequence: TGTGCCAGCAGGAACGGACAGGGACCTAATCAGCCCCAGCATTTT. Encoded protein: CASRNGQGPNQPQHF.

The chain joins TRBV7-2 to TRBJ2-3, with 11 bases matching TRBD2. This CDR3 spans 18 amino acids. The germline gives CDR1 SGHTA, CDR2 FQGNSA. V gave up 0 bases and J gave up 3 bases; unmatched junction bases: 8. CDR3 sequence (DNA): TGTGCCAGCAGCTTAGCGAGTTGGGGACTAGCGGATACAGATACGCAGTATTTT. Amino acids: CASSLASWGLADTDTQYF.

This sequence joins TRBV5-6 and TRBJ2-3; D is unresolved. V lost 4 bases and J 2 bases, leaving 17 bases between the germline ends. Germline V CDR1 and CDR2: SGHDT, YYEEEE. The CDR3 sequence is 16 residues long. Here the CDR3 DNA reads TGTGCCAGCAGCCTACCTGGAGCCACTTCCACAGATACGCAGTATTTT. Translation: CASSLPGATSTDTQYF.

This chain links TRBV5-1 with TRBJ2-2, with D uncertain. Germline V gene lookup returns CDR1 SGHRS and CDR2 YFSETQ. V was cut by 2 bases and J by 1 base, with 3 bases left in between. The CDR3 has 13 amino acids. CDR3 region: CASSFQNTGELFF. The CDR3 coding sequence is TGCGCCAGCAGCTTCCAGAACACCGGGGAGCTGTTTTTT.

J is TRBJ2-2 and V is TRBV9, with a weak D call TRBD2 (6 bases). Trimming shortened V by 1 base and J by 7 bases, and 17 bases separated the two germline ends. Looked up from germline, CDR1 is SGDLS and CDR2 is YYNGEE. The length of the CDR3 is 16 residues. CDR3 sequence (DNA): TGTGCCAGCAGCGTAAGGCGGGGTAGCGTCGGCGGGGAGCTGTTTTTT. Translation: CASSVRRGSVGGELFF.

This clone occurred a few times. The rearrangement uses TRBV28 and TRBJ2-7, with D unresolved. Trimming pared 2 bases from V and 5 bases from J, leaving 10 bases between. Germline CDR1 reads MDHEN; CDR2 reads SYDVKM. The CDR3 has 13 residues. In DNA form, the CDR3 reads TGTGCCAGCAGTTTACAGGATCGCCACGAGCAGTACTTC. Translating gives CASSLQDRHEQYF.

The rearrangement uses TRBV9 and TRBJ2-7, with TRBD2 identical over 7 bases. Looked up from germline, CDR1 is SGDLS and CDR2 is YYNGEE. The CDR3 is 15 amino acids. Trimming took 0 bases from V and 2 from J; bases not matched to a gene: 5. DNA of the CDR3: TGTGCCAGCAGCGTAGATCCAGCGGGAACCTACGAGCAGTACTTC. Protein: CASSVDPAGTYEQYF.

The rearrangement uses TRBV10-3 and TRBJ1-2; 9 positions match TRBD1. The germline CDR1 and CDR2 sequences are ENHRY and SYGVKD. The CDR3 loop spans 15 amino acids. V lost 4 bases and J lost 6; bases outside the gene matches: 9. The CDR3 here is CAISAFPGTGNGYTF. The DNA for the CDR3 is TGTGCCATCAGTGCGTTTCCCGGGACAGGGAATGGCTACACCTTC.

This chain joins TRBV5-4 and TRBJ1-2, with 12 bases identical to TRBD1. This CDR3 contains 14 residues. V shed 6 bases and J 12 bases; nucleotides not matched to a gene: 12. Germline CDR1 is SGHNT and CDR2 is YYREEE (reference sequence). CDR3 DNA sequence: TGTGCCAGCAACGGCCCGGGACAGGGGGCTACGAACACCTTC. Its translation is CASNGPGQGATNTF.

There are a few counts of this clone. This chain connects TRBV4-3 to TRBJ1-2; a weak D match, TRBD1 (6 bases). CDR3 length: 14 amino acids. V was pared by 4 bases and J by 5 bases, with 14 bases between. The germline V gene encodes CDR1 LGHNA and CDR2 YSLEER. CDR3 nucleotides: TGCGCCAGCAGCCCCCCAGGGGAGAGATATGGCTACACCTTC. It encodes CASSPPGERYGYTF.

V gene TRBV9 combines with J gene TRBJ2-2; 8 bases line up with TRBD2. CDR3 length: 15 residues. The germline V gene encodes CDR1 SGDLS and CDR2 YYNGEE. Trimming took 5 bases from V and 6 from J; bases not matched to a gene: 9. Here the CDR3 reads CASSPKTSVAGELFF. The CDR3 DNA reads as TGTGCCAGCAGTCCCAAGACTAGCGTGGCCGGGGAGCTGTTTTTT.

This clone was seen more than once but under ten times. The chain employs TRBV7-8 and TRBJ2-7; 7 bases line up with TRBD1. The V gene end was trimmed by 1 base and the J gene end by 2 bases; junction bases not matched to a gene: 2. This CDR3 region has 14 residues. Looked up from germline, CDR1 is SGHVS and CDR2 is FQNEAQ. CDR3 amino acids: CASSLGQGAYEQYF. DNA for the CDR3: TGTGCCAGCAGCTTAGGGCAGGGGGCCTACGAGCAGTACTTC.

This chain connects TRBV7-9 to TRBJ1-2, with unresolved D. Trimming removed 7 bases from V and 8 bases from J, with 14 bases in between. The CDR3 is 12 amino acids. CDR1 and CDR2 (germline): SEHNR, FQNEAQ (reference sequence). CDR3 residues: CASTPTDLGYTF. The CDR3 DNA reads TGTGCCAGCACCCCGACTGACTTGGGCTACACCTTC.

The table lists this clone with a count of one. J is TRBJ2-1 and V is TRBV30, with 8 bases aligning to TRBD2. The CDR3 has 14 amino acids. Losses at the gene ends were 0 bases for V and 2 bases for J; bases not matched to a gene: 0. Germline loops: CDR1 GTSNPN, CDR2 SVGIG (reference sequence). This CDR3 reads CAWSVLAAYNEQFF. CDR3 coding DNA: TGTGCCTGGAGTGTACTAGCGGCCTACAATGAGCAGTTCTTC.

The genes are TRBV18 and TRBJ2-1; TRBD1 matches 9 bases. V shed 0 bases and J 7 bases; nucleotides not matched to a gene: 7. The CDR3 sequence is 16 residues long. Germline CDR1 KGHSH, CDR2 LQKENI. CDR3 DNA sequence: TGTGCCAGCTCACCACCCCTCGGGACAGGGATTAATGAGCAGTTCTTC. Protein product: CASSPPLGTGINEQFF.

CDR3 nucleotides: TGTGCCAGCAGCTTGTACGGGTACCAAGAGACCCAGTACTTC. Its protein is CASSLYGYQETQYF. The chain carries TRBV5-6 and TRBJ2-5; no reliable D call. The CDR3 consists of 14 residues. V was cut by 1 base and J by 0 bases, with 7 bases left in between. Germline values: CDR1 SGHDT, CDR2 YYEEEE.

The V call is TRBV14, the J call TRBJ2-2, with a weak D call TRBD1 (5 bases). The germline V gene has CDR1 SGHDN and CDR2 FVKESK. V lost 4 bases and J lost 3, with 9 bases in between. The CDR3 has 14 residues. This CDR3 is CASSRLTDTGELFF. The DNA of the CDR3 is TGTGCCAGCAGCCGATTGACAGACACCGGGGAGCTGTTTTTT.

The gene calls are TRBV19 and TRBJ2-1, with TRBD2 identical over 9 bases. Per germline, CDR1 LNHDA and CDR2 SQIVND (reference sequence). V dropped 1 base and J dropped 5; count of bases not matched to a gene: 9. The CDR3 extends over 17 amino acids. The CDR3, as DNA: TGTGCCAGTAGTATAGGTCGGACTAGCGTAGCAAACAATGAGCAGTTCTTC. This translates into CASSIGRTSVANNEQFF.

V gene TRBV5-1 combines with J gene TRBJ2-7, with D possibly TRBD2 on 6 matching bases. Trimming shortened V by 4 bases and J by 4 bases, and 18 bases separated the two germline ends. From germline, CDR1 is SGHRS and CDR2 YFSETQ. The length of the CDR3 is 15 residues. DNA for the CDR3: TGCGCCAGCAGCACCTCCCCGGGACTCCCTTACGAGCAGTACTTC. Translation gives CASSTSPGLPYEQYF.

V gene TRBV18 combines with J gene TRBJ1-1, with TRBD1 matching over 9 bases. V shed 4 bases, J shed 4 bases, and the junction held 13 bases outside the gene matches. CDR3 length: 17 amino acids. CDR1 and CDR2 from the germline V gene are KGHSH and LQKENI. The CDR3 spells CASSQLPTGTGSTEAFF. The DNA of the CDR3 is TGTGCCAGCTCACAATTGCCGACCGGGACAGGGAGCACTGAAGCTTTCTTT.

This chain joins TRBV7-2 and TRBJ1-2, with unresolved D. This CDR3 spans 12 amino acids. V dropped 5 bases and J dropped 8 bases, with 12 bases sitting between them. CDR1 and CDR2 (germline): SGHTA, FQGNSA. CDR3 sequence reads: CASSILLRGYTF. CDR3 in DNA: TGTGCCAGCAGCATATTGCTGAGGGGCTACACCTTC.

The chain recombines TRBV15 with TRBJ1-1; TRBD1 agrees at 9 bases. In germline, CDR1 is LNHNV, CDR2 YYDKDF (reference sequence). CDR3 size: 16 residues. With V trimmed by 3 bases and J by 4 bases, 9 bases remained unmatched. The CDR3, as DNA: TGTGCCACCAGCAGCGGGGGGGGACAGGGCGGCACTGAAGCTTTCTTT. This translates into CATSSGGGQGGTEAFF.